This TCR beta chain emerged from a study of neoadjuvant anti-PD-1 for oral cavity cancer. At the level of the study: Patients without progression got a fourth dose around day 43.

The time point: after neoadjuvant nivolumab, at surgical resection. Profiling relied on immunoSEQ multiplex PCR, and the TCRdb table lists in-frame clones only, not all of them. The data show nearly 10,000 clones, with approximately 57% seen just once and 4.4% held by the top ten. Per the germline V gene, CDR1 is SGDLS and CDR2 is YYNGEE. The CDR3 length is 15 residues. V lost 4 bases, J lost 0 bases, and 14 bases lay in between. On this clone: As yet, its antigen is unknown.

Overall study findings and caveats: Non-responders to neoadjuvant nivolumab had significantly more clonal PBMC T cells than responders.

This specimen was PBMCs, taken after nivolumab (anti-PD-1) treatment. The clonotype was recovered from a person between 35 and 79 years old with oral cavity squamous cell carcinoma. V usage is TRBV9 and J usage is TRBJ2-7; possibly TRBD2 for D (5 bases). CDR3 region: CASSSLGAGSYEQYF. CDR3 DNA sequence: TGTGCCAGCAGCTCCCTTGGCGCGGGCTCCTACGAGCAGTACTTC.